This TCR beta chain was identified in a study of regulatory T cells in long-lasting Graves disease. This clonotype was seen a few times. Relying on iRepertoire HTBI primers and Arm-PCR of CDR3 regions, the team built TCR beta libraries. TCRdb used MiXCR to reprocess the multiplex PCR reads, holding one entry per CDR3 protein. The top ten hold around 7% of the sample, which has about 470,000 distinct CDR3 sequences, approximately 21% seen once. The time point is: persistent/refractory GD, antithyroid drugs over 5 years with positive TRAb. The authors made the TCR library using RNA they extracted from PBMCs. From germline, CDR1 is MDHEN and CDR2 SYDVKM. Germline trimming cut 2 bases from V and 6 bases from J; bases unmatched to any gene: 14. The CDR3 loop spans 18 amino acids.

The sequence came from a female donor with Graves disease. V is TRBV28 and J is TRBJ2-1; 9 positions match TRBD2. The starting material was peripheral blood mononuclear cells (PBMCs), obtained when the disease was refractory, from a patient treated with antithyroid drugs. The CDR3 coding sequence is TGTGCCAGCAGTTTAACTAGCGGGTGGGGGGAAGATGGCAATGAGCAGTTCTTC. Amino acid sequence: CASSLTSGWGEDGNEQFF.